This T cell receptor beta chain was profiled in a study of T cell repertoires in cytomegalovirus infection. The overall study: CMV infection plus the matching HLA type was flagged by public TCR beta signatures.

MiXCR, run by TCRdb on the reads, gives a single entry per CDR3 protein. Among about 830,000 distinct CDR3 sequences listed, over 25% were seen once. The CDR3 totals 15 residues. Germline V CDR1 and CDR2: SEHNR, FQNEAQ (reference sequence). The trim removed 8 bases at V and 0 bases at J, leaving 8 bases unmatched. The study, taken as a whole, reports: Accumulated public TCR beta family frequency recognized individuals carrying CMV together with the relevant HLA.

At least ten counts were recorded for this clonotype. No antigen is known for it. This clonotype originated in a human donor in good health (CMV status not recorded). Some clones in this sample may be carry-over from other donors' samples. The chain employs TRBV7-9 and TRBJ2-3; 7 bases line up with TRBD1. The sequencing here drew on cultured CD8+ T cells from PBMCs, taken from culture after CMV antigen stimulation. Written as DNA, the CDR3 is TGTGCCAGCGACACCCGGGACAGCAGCACAGATACGCAGTATTTT. Amino acid sequence: CASDTRDSSTDTQYF.